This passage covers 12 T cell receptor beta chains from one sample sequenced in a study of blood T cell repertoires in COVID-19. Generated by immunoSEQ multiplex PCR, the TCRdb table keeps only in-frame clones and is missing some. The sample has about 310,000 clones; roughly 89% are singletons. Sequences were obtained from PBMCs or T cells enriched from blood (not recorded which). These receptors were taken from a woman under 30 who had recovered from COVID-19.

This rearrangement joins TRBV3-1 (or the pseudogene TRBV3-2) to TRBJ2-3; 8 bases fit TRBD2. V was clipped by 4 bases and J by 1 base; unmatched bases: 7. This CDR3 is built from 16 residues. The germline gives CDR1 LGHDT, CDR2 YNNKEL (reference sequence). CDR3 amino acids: CASSPSSGGRTDTQYF. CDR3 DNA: TGTGCCAGCAGCCCCTCGAGCGGGGGTCGCACAGATACGCAGTATTTT.

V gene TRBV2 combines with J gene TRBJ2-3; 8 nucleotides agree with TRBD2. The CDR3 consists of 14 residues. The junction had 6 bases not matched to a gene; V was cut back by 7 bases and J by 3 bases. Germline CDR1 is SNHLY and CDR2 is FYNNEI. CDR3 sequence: CASTRGGGTDTQYF. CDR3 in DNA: TGTGCCAGCACCCGGGGGGGTGGGACAGATACGCAGTATTTT.

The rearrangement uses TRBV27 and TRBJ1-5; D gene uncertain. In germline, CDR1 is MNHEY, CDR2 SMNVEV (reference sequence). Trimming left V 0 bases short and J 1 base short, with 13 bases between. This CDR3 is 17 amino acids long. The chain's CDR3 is CASSLSGGLGSNQPQHF. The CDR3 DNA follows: TGTGCCAGCAGTTTATCGGGAGGGTTGGGAAGCAATCAGCCCCAGCATTTT.

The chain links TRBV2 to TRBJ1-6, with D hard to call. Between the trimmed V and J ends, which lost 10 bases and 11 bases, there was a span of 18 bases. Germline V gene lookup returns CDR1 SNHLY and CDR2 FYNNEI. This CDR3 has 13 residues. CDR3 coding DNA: TGTGCCACCCTCTTCGGGAGCGGGGCACCCCTCCACTTT. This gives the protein CATLFGSGAPLHF. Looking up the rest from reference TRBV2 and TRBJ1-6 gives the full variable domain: EPEVTQTPSHQVTQMGQEVILRCVPISNHLYFYWYRQILGQKVEFLVSFYNNEISEKSEIFDDQFSVERPDGSNFTLKIRSTKLEDSAMYFCATLFGSGAPLHFGNGTRLTVT.

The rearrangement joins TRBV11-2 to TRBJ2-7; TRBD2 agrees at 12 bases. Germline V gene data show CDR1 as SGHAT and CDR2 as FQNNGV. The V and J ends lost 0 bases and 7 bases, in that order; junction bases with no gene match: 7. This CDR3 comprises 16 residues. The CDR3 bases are TGTGCCAGCAGCTTAGAGTACCTAGCGGGAGGGAAGGAGCAGTACTTC. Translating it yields CASSLEYLAGGKEQYF.

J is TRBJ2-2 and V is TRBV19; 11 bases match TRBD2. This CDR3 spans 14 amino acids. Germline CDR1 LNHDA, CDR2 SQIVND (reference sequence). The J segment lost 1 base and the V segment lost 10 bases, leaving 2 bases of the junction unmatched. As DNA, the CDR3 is TGTGCCACGACTAGCGGGGAGAACACCGGGGAGCTGTTTTTT. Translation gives CATTSGENTGELFF.

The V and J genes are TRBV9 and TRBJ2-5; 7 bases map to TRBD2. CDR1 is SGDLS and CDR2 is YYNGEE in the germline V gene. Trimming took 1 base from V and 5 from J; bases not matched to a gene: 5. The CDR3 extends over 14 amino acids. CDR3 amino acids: CASSVQQGGETQYF. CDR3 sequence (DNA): TGTGCCAGCAGCGTACAGCAGGGAGGGGAGACCCAGTACTTC.

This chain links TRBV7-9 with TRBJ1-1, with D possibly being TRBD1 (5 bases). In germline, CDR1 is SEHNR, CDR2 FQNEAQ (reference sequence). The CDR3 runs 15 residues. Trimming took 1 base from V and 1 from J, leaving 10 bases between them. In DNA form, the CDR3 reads TGTGCCAGCAGCTTAGGACTGGGGGGGAACACTGAAGCTTTCTTT. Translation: CASSLGLGGNTEAFF.

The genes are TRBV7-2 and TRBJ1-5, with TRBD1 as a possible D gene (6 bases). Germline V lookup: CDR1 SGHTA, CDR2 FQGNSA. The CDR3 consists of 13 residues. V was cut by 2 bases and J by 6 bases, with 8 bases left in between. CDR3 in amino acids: CASSLNRAQPQHF. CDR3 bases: TGTGCCAGCAGCTTAAACAGGGCTCAGCCCCAGCATTTT.

CDR3 sequence (DNA): TGTGCCAGCAGCGTAGGAGAGCGGGGTCCTACGCAGTATTTT. Translation gives CASSVGERGPTQYF. The chain combines TRBV9 with TRBJ2-3, with 7 nucleotides matching TRBD2. Germline CDR1 reads SGDLS; CDR2 reads YYNGEE. The CDR3 extends over 14 amino acids. Trimming cost V 0 bases and J 8 bases; bases outside gene matches: 6.

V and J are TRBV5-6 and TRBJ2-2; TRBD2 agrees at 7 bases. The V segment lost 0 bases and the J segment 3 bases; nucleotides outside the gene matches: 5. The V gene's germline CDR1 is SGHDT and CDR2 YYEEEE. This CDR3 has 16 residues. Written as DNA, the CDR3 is TGTGCCAGCAGCTTGGCCGGGGGGAGGCACACCGGGGAGCTGTTTTTT. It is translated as CASSLAGGRHTGELFF.

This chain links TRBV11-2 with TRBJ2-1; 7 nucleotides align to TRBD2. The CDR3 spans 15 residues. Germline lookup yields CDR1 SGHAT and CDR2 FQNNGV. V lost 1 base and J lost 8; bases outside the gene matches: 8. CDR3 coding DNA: TGTGCCAGCAGCTTAGCAGGGAGGGTAGTCGATGAGCAGTTCTTC. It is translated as CASSLAGRVVDEQFF.